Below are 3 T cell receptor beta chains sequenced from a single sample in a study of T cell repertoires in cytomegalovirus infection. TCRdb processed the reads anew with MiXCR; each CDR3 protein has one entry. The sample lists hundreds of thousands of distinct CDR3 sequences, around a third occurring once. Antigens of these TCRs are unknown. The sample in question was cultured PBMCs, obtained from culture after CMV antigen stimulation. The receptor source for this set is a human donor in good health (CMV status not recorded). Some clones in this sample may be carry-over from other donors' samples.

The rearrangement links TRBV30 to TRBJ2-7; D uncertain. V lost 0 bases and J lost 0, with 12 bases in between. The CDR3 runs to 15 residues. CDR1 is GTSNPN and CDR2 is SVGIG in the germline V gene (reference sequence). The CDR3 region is CAWSVRLRSSYEQYF. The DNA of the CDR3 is TGTGCCTGGAGTGTACGGCTTAGGAGCTCCTACGAGCAGTACTTC.

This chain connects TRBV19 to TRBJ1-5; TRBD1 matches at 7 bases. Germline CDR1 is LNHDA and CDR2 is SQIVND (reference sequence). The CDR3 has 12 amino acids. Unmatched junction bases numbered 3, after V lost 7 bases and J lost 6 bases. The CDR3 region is CASNTGVQPQHF. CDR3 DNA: TGTGCCAGTAACACAGGGGTTCAGCCCCAGCATTTT. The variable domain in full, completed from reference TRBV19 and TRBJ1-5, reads DGGITQSPKYLFRKEGQNVTLSCEQNLNHDAMYWYRQDPGQGLRLIYYSQIVNDFQKGDIAEGYSVSREKKESFPLTVTSAQKNPTAFYLCASNTGVQPQHFGDGTRLSIL.

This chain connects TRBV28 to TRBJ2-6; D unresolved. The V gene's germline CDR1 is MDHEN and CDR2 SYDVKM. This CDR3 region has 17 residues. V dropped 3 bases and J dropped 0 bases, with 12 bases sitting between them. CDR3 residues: CASSLPPHLSGANVLTF. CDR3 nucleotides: TGTGCCAGCAGTTTGCCTCCCCATCTCTCTGGGGCCAACGTCCTGACTTTC.